Below, 18 T cell receptor beta chains from the same sample are listed, as sequenced in a study of blood T cells in healthy people across ages. Primers used in a second PCR of about 7 to 12 cycles were a sample-barcoded 5' primer and a J-beta primer mix. In TCRdb, the 5' RACE reads were re-called with MiXCR into one record per CDR3 protein. The sample has over a million distinct CDR3 sequences, around 45% seen once; the top ten hold over 15%. Sequencing was carried out using blood. The receptors were sampled from a woman aged 55-69 years in good health.

The chain carries TRBV9 and TRBJ2-5; D is unclear. This CDR3 region has 15 residues. Germline V gene lookup returns CDR1 SGDLS and CDR2 YYNGEE. The V end lost 0 bases, the J end lost 3 bases, and 12 bases lay between the germline ends. Here the CDR3 reads CASSVAPTPEETQYF. The CDR3 DNA reads as TGTGCCAGCAGCGTAGCCCCGACACCAGAAGAGACCCAGTACTTC.

The table lists this clonotype with a few counts. DNA for the CDR3: TGTGCCAGCAGTGGGACTAGCAGGAGTGAGCAGTTCTTC. Translating gives CASSGTSRSEQFF. This chain links TRBV12-3 or TRBV12-4 with TRBJ2-1, with TRBD2 identical over 9 bases. The CDR3 loop spans 13 amino acids. Trimming took 5 bases from V and 9 from J; bases not matched to a gene: 5.

This clonotype was observed a few times. CDR3 bases: TGTGCCAGCGGGGACGTGGGGAATTCACCCCTCCACTTT. Encoded protein: CASGDVGNSPLHF. V gene TRBV25-1 combines with J gene TRBJ1-6; tentatively, D is TRBD1 (5 bases). This CDR3 has 13 amino acids. Germline CDR1 MGHDK, CDR2 SYGVNS. Trimming took 8 bases from V and 7 from J, leaving 12 bases between them.

This chain connects TRBV3-1 to TRBJ1-2; no clear D. The V gene lost 0 bases and the J gene lost 7 bases, with 9 bases spanning the gap. There are 13 residues in the CDR3. The germline gives CDR1 LGHDT, CDR2 YNNKEL (reference sequence). CDR3 protein: CASSQETASGYTF. The CDR3 DNA reads as TGTGCCAGCAGCCAAGAAACAGCTTCTGGCTACACCTTC.

The chain combines TRBV28 with TRBJ2-7; TRBD1 might be the D (6 bases). The CDR3 length is 13 residues. Per germline, CDR1 MDHEN and CDR2 SYDVKM. V was pared by 6 bases and J by 2 bases, with 11 bases between. DNA of the CDR3: TGTGCCAGCAGGCAGGGGAGACCCTACGAGCAGTACTTC. This sequence encodes CASRQGRPYEQYF.

This clonotype was observed at least ten times. This chain joins TRBV3-1 and TRBJ2-7, with a tentative D call TRBD2 (6 bases). V was trimmed by 4 bases and J by 3 bases, leaving 7 bases between them. The CDR3 is 12 amino acids. Germline CDR1 LGHDT, CDR2 YNNKEL (reference sequence). The CDR3 DNA follows: TGTGCCAGCAGCCGGGGGGACTACGAGCAGTACTTC. Translated, it gives CASSRGDYEQYF.

The CDR3 bases are TGTGCCACCAGCTCCCCCAGGGGCAATCAGCCCCAGCATTTT. As protein: CATSSPRGNQPQHF. V usage is TRBV2 and J usage is TRBJ1-5; TRBD1 might be the D (5 bases). Trimming took 10 bases from V and 2 from J, leaving 15 bases between them. CDR1 and CDR2 from the germline V gene are SNHLY and FYNNEI. The CDR3 totals 14 residues. The full variable domain, rest sourced from reference TRBV2 and TRBJ1-5, is EPEVTQTPSHQVTQMGQEVILRCVPISNHLYFYWYRQILGQKVEFLVSFYNNEISEKSEIFDDQFSVERPDGSNFTLKIRSTKLEDSAMYFCATSSPRGNQPQHFGDGTRLSIL.

CDR3 protein: CASSTDWAKNIQYF. The CDR3 nucleotides read TGTGCCAGCAGTACGGACTGGGCCAAAAACATTCAGTACTTC. V and J are TRBV2 and TRBJ2-4, with D possibly TRBD2 on 5 matching bases. From germline, CDR1 is SNHLY and CDR2 FYNNEI. V was clipped by 5 bases and J by 1 base, with 9 bases between them. The CDR3 consists of 14 residues. Using reference TRBV2 and TRBJ2-4 for the parts outside the CDR3, the full variable domain is EPEVTQTPSHQVTQMGQEVILRCVPISNHLYFYWYRQILGQKVEFLVSFYNNEISEKSEIFDDQFSVERPDGSNFTLKIRSTKLEDSAMYFCASSTDWAKNIQYFGAGTRLSVL.

CDR3 DNA: TGTGCCAGCAGCCAAGTCGTGGGAGGGCCTTTTACCTACGAGCAGTACTTC. Amino acids: CASSQVVGGPFTYEQYF. This rearrangement joins TRBV14 to TRBJ2-7, with 7 bases fitting TRBD2. The germline V gene has CDR1 SGHDN and CDR2 FVKESK. The CDR3 loop spans 17 amino acids. Losses at the gene ends were 1 base for V and 2 bases for J; bases not matched to a gene: 11.

The chain combines TRBV3-1 with TRBJ2-7; TRBD2 aligns across 8 bases. V lost 3 bases to trimming and J lost 5 bases; unmatched junction nucleotides: 6. CDR1 and CDR2 from the germline V gene are LGHDT and YNNKEL (reference sequence). The length of the CDR3 is 14 residues. CDR3 sequence reads: CASSHGGGLDEQYF. The CDR3 nucleotides are TGTGCCAGCAGCCACGGGGGGGGTCTCGACGAGCAGTACTTC.

The J gene is TRBJ2-5, the V gene TRBV20-1; 13 nucleotides match TRBD2. CDR1 is DFQATT, CDR2 SNEGSKA, per germline (reference sequence). V lost 5 bases, J lost 5 bases, and 11 bases stayed unmatched. This CDR3 spans 16 amino acids. Written as DNA, the CDR3 is TGCAGTGCTGGCGACCAACTAGCGGGAGGGGGGGAGACCCAGTACTTC. Amino acids: CSAGDQLAGGGETQYF.

The V call is TRBV20-1, the J call TRBJ2-3, with D perhaps TRBD2 (6 bases). CDR1 and CDR2 (germline): DFQATT, SNEGSKA (reference sequence). This CDR3 spans 14 amino acids. V lost 6 bases to trimming and J lost 6 bases, with 19 bases between them. The CDR3 DNA reads TGCAGTGCCCCTGGCGCTAGCGTGCGGGATACGCAGTATTTT. Protein: CSAPGASVRDTQYF.

This clonotype was seen only a few times. This chain links TRBV9 with TRBJ2-5; D ambiguous. Germline V CDR1 and CDR2: SGDLS, YYNGEE. This CDR3 comprises 14 residues. V lost 0 bases and J lost 4, with 10 bases in between. The CDR3 sequence: CASSVDGVGETQYF. The CDR3 nucleotides are TGTGCCAGCAGCGTAGATGGGGTCGGAGAGACCCAGTACTTC.

This clonotype was observed a few times. V and J are TRBV6-1 and TRBJ2-5; D gene unclear. This CDR3 has 16 residues. V lost 4 bases, J lost 1 base, and 16 bases lay in between. Germline CDR1 and CDR2: MNHNS and SASEGT. The CDR3 protein is CASSVKNRVVQETQYF. The CDR3 coding sequence is TGTGCCAGCAGTGTGAAGAATAGAGTTGTCCAAGAGACCCAGTACTTC.

This clonotype was picked up a small number of times. V is TRBV5-1 and J is TRBJ2-1; 10 bases are a match to TRBD2. Germline V CDR1 and CDR2: SGHRS, YFSETQ. The CDR3 is 15 residues long. The J segment lost 5 bases and the V segment lost 2 bases, leaving 4 bases of the junction unmatched. Here the CDR3 DNA reads TGCGCCAGCAGCTTAAGGACTAGCGGTAACAATGAGCAGTTCTTC. This encodes CASSLRTSGNNEQFF.

The chain employs TRBV4-1 and TRBJ1-1; no definite D call. Trimming shortened V by 2 bases and J by 2 bases, and 6 bases separated the two germline ends. The germline V gene has CDR1 MGHRA and CDR2 YSYEKL. The CDR3 totals 13 residues. CDR3 nucleotides: TGCGCCAGCAGCCAACGACTCAACACTGAAGCTTTCTTT. Its protein product is CASSQRLNTEAFF.

The V call is TRBV14, the J call TRBJ2-2; the D call may be TRBD1 or TRBD2 (6 bases each). The germline CDR1 and CDR2 sequences are SGHDN and FVKESK. V shed 0 bases and J shed 6 bases, with 8 bases lying between them. The CDR3 has 14 amino acids. The CDR3 is CASSQDRGAGELFF. The CDR3 bases are TGTGCCAGCAGCCAAGATAGGGGGGCCGGGGAGCTGTTTTTT. Supplemented by reference TRBV14 and TRBJ2-2, the full variable domain reads EAGVTQFPSHSVIEKGQTVTLRCDPISGHDNLYWYRRVMGKEIKFLLHFVKESKQDESGMPNNRFLAERTGGTYSTLKVQPAELEDSGVYFCASSQDRGAGELFFGEGSRLTVL.

This clonotype was seen a few times. This chain joins TRBV14 and TRBJ2-1; D not certain. Trimming shortened V by 0 bases and J by 8 bases, and 8 bases separated the two germline ends. This CDR3 is 13 amino acids long. Germline V gene sequence: CDR1 SGHDN, CDR2 FVKESK. CDR3 nucleotide sequence: TGTGCCAGCAGCCAAGAGCGTAGGGATGAGCAGTTCTTC. As protein: CASSQERRDEQFF.